The 27 T cell receptor beta chains presented below share a single source sample, sequenced in a study of T cells in women clearing cervical HPV infection. Clones were sequenced by immunoSEQ multiplex PCR, and TCRdb holds only the in-frame ones, with some missing. In all, the sample yields over 20,000 clones. The sequencing sample was made of blood buffy coat. These receptors were taken from a woman between 18 and 70 years old with a cervical HPV16 infection that either progressed to CIN3+ or cleared (not recorded which).

In the case of this clone: The read ends 3 residues early relative to the CDR3; the germline J gene fills the gap. This chain uses TRBV19 with TRBJ1-4; 10 bases align to TRBD1. V dropped 6 bases and J dropped 8; count of bases not matched to a gene: 3. CDR3 length equals 13 residues. Germline V CDR1 and CDR2: LNHDA, SQIVND (reference sequence). Incomplete CDR3 DNA: TGTGCCAGTAGGGACAGGGGGAACGAAAAA. It is translated as CASRDRGNEK. The CDR3 as a whole reads CASRDRGNEKLFF.

Incomplete CDR3 DNA: TGTGCCAGCCAGGGCGACGCTAATGAAAAA. Its translation: CASQGDANEK. The full CDR3 is CASQGDANEKLFF. The chain employs TRBV5-8 and TRBJ1-4; D possibly corresponds to TRBD1 (5 bases). The DNA ends 3 residues before the CDR3 does, and the rest of the CDR3 is filled in from the germline J gene. V was cut by 7 bases and J by 3 bases, with 10 bases left in between. Germline V gene lookup returns CDR1 SGHTS and CDR2 YDEGEE. The CDR3 extends over 13 amino acids. Based on the CDR3 plus reference TRBV5-8 and TRBJ1-4, the full variable domain is EAGVTQSPTHLIKTRGQQATLRCSPISGHTSVYWYQQALGLGLQFLLWYDEGEERNRGNFPPRFSGRQFPNYSSELNVNALELEDSALYLCASQGDANEKLFFGSGTQLSVL.

For this clone: The read ends 3 residues before the CDR3 terminus; that terminus is restored from the germline J gene. The chain employs TRBV6-2 or TRBV6-3 and TRBJ1-2; 8 bases are shared with TRBD1. The CDR3 runs 15 residues. Germline CDR1 is MNHEY and CDR2 is SVGEGT. CDR3 in amino acids: CASSYSRQGKNDYTF. The covered CDR3 bases are TGTGCCAGCAGTTACTCGAGACAGGGGAAGAACGAC.

As to this clone: The read finishes 3 residues shy of the CDR3 end, and the germline J gene is used to complete it. The gene calls are TRBV20-1 and TRBJ1-1; a possible D gene is TRBD1 (5 bases). V lost 0 bases to trimming and J lost 7 bases, with 21 bases between them. Germline values: CDR1 DFQATT, CDR2 SNEGSKA (reference sequence). The CDR3 contains 16 residues. Incomplete CDR3 DNA: TGCAGTGCTAGAGAGGCCAATCCGGCAGGGCGGAGTGAA. This sequence encodes CSAREANPAGRSE. The full CDR3 is CSAREANPAGRSEAFF.

Remarks on this clone: The read ends 3 residues shy of where the CDR3 ends; the end is completed using the germline J gene. V is TRBV29-1 and J is TRBJ2-7; 8 nucleotides align to TRBD1. CDR1 is SQVTM, CDR2 ANQGSEA, per germline. This CDR3 has 13 residues. V gave up 4 bases and J gave up 3 bases; unmatched junction bases: 5. The CDR3: CSVATDRVYEQYF. Partial CDR3 DNA: TGCAGCGTTGCTACGGACAGGGTCTACGAG.

Points on this clone: The CDR3 goes on 3 residues after the read ends, and that part is filled in from the germline J gene. The J gene is TRBJ2-2, the V gene TRBV11-2; D unresolved. From germline, CDR1 is SGHAT and CDR2 FQNNGV. This CDR3 is built from 15 residues. The ends were cut back, 1 base at V and 2 bases at J, with 8 bases in the middle. The sequenced part of the CDR3 DNA is TGTGCCAGCAGCTTAGTCCAGAGTAACACCGGGGAG. Protein: CASSLVQSNTGE. The CDR3, in full, reads CASSLVQSNTGELFF.

As for this clone: The read comes to an end 3 residues before the CDR3 does, leaving the germline J gene to fill in the end. This chain joins TRBV2 and TRBJ2-3; 7 bases agree with TRBD1. V dropped 3 bases and J dropped 6; count of bases not matched to a gene: 6. Per germline, CDR1 SNHLY and CDR2 FYNNEI. This CDR3 contains 14 residues. Here the CDR3 reads CASSDRGYGDTQYF. Incomplete CDR3 DNA: TGTGCCAGCAGTGACAGGGGGTATGGGGATACG.

On this clone itself: The read gets to within 3 residues of the CDR3 end, and the germline J gene fills in the rest. The chain couples TRBV10-3 to TRBJ2-7; 11 bases align to TRBD2. Germline-derived CDR1 and CDR2 are ENHRY and SYGVKD. This CDR3 is 13 amino acids long. Losses at the gene ends were 6 bases for V and 5 bases for J; bases not matched to a gene: 3. CDR3 DNA, as far as it was read: TGTGCCATCAGGGGGACTAGCGGAGACGAG. It yields the protein CAIRGTSGDE. The entire CDR3 reads CAIRGTSGDEQYF.

On this clone: The read gets to within 3 residues of the CDR3 end, and the germline J gene fills in the rest. The chain combines TRBV7-3 with TRBJ1-1; tentative D call: TRBD1 (5 bases). The germline V and J ends were trimmed by 4 bases and 5 bases, with 11 bases remaining between them. Germline assignment: CDR1 SGHTA and CDR2 FQGTGA. This CDR3 region has 13 residues. CDR3 DNA (partial): TGTGCCAGCAGCTCGTGGGGGGGGACTGAA. This gives the protein CASSSWGGTE. The CDR3 reads in full as CASSSWGGTEAFF.

With regard to this clone: The CDR3 is cut off 3 residues early in the read; its end comes from the germline J gene. V is TRBV11-2 and J is TRBJ2-5, with 7 nucleotides matching TRBD1. Germline lookup yields CDR1 SGHAT and CDR2 FQNNGV. CDR3 length: 15 amino acids. The junction had 7 bases not matched to a gene; V was cut back by 5 bases and J by 1 base. The CDR3 here is CASSPRDRFQETQYF. The covered CDR3 bases are TGTGCCAGCAGCCCCCGGGACAGATTCCAAGAGACC. Together with reference TRBV11-2 and TRBJ2-5, the CDR3 gives the full variable domain: EAGVAQSPRYKIIEKRQSVAFWCNPISGHATLYWYQQILGQGPKLLIQFQNNGVVDDSQLPKDRFSAERLKGVDSTLKIQPAKLEDSAVYLCASSPRDRFQETQYFGPGTRLLVL.

Remarks on this clone: The CDR3 goes on 3 residues after the read ends, and that part is filled in from the germline J gene. The identical CDR3 is also encoded by other nucleotide sequences in the sample. The chain is built from TRBV5-6 and TRBJ1-2; 7 nucleotides line up with TRBD1. The V and J ends lost 2 bases and 0 bases, in that order; junction bases with no gene match: 1. The CDR3 loop spans 14 amino acids. CDR1 SGHDT and CDR2 YYEEEE come from the germline V gene. The DNA read from the CDR3 is TGTGCCAGCAGCTTACAGGGGCCTAACTATGGC. Residues: CASSLQGPNYG. The whole CDR3 region reads CASSLQGPNYGYTF.

Comments on this clone: The read ends 3 residues shy of where the CDR3 ends; the end is completed using the germline J gene. The sample carries other DNA sequences with the same CDR3. This sequence joins TRBV5-8 and TRBJ2-7; unclear D gene. Germline assignment: CDR1 SGHTS and CDR2 YDEGEE. Trimming cost V 0 bases and J 0 bases, with 7 bases left between them. The CDR3 is 14 residues long. The sequenced CDR3 bases are TGTGCCAGCAGCTTGGTTGGCCTCTCCTACGAG. Translated, it gives CASSLVGLSYE. The complete CDR3 reads CASSLVGLSYEQYF.

Regarding this clone: The missing CDR3 end, 3 residues past where the read stops, is filled in from the germline J gene. This chain connects TRBV7-2 to TRBJ1-2, with TRBD1 matching 8 bases. CDR3 length: 15 amino acids. The germline CDR1 and CDR2 sequences are SGHTA and FQGNSA. After removal of 5 bases from V and 3 bases from J, the junction contained 8 bases not matched to a gene. The sequenced part of the CDR3 DNA is TGTGCCAGCAGCCAGGGACAGGCGGGTGACTATGGC. Residues: CASSQGQAGDYG. The complete CDR3 protein is CASSQGQAGDYGYTF.

As for this clone: The read gets to within 3 residues of the CDR3 end, and the germline J gene fills in the rest. This sequence joins TRBV23-1 and TRBJ2-1; D unclear. TRBV23-1 is an ORF; its function is uncertain. The CDR3 has 17 amino acids. Trimming took off 4 bases at V and 4 bases at J, with 20 bases between the two ends. The CDR3 loop is CASSRALGRPPYNEQFF. The DNA read from the CDR3 is TGCGCCAGCAGTCGGGCCCTGGGCAGGCCTCCGTACAATGAG.

As concerns this clone: The read ends 3 residues shy of where the CDR3 ends; the end is completed using the germline J gene. The genes are TRBV7-2 and TRBJ2-7, with D possibly TRBD1 on 5 matching bases. This CDR3 comprises 14 residues. V lost 0 bases to trimming and J lost 3 bases, with 9 bases between them. Germline-derived CDR1 and CDR2 are SGHTA and FQGNSA. CDR3 sequence: CASSLARQGYEQYF. The sequenced part of the CDR3 DNA is TGTGCCAGCAGCTTAGCGCGTCAGGGCTACGAG.

With respect to this clone: The read halts 3 residues ahead of the CDR3 end, with the missing end drawn from the germline J gene. The V and J genes are TRBV20-1 and TRBJ2-1; the D gene is possibly TRBD2 (5 bases). Per the germline V gene, CDR1 is DFQATT and CDR2 is SNEGSKA (reference sequence). V was trimmed by 5 bases and J by 7 bases, leaving 21 bases between them. The CDR3 contains 15 residues. CDR3 sequence: CSAGRGFHVGNEQFF. The sequenced CDR3 bases are TGCAGTGCTGGCCGGGGATTCCATGTCGGGAATGAG.

A note on this clone: The read ends 3 residues shy of where the CDR3 ends; the end is completed using the germline J gene. This chain connects TRBV4-2 to TRBJ2-2, with 10 bases aligning to TRBD2. Germline CDR1 reads LGHNA; CDR2 reads YNFKEQ. The CDR3 has 17 residues. J lost 4 bases, V lost 0 bases, and 5 bases had no gene match. The CDR3 DNA, read in part, is TGTGCCAGCAGCCAAGACCCTAGCGGGAGCGGCACCGGGGAG. This sequence encodes CASSQDPSGSGTGE. The whole CDR3 region reads CASSQDPSGSGTGELFF.

Comment on this clone: The missing CDR3 end, 3 residues past where the read stops, is filled in from the germline J gene. The chain couples TRBV18 to TRBJ1-4; tentatively, D is TRBD1 (5 bases). Germline loops: CDR1 KGHSH, CDR2 LQKENI. The CDR3 runs to 14 residues. V shed 2 bases and J shed 8 bases, with 12 bases lying between them. The CDR3 DNA, read in part, is TGTGCCAGCTCACCATCCAGGGCGAGGGAAAAA. It specifies CASSPSRAREK. The full CDR3 protein reads CASSPSRAREKLFF.

As to this clone: The read comes to an end 3 residues before the CDR3 does, leaving the germline J gene to fill in the end. V and J are TRBV2 and TRBJ1-1; 10 bases line up with TRBD1. V lost 4 bases, J lost 4 bases, and 3 bases stayed unmatched. The germline gives CDR1 SNHLY, CDR2 FYNNEI. CDR3 length: 14 amino acids. The CDR3 DNA, read in part, is TGTGCCAGCAGTGTTTGGACAGGGGGCACTGAA. It is translated as CASSVWTGGTE. The full CDR3 protein reads CASSVWTGGTEAFF.

In the case of this clone: The sequenced fragment ends 3 residues before the CDR3 boundary, so the rest is inferred from the germline J gene. The rearrangement uses TRBV18 and TRBJ1-1, with D perhaps TRBD1 (5 bases). The CDR3 sequence is 13 residues long. V was clipped by 6 bases and J by 2 bases, with 10 bases between them. Germline V gives CDR1 KGHSH, CDR2 LQKENI. The CDR3 bases that were read are TGTGCCAGCTCGGGGCAGGGTAACACTGAA. Protein product: CASSGQGNTE. The whole CDR3 sequence reads CASSGQGNTEAFF.

CDR3 DNA, as far as it was read: TGTGCCAACGGAAGATCGGGGGTAAAGTTCAAAAACATT. This codes for CANGRSGVKFKNI. The whole CDR3 region reads CANGRSGVKFKNIQYF. The genes are TRBV24-1 and TRBJ2-4; weak D call: TRBD2 (6 bases). The read ends 3 residues early relative to the CDR3; the germline J gene fills the gap. V gave up 11 bases and J gave up 3 bases, with 22 bases separating them. This CDR3 is 16 amino acids long. The germline V gene has CDR1 KGHDR and CDR2 SFDVKD.

About this clone itself: The read falls 3 residues short of the CDR3 end, and the missing part is taken from the germline J gene. This chain joins TRBV9 and TRBJ2-1; D may be TRBD1 (6 bases). V was trimmed by 4 bases and J by 9 bases, leaving 20 bases between them. Germline V gives CDR1 SGDLS, CDR2 YYNGEE. This CDR3 is 15 amino acids long. The part of the CDR3 DNA that was read is TGTGCCAGCAGCCTACATAGGGCACAGGGCACTGAG. This encodes CASSLHRAQGTE. The complete CDR3 reads CASSLHRAQGTEQFF.

For this clone: The read gets to within 3 residues of the CDR3 end, and the germline J gene fills in the rest. This rearrangement joins TRBV11-3 to TRBJ2-2; TRBD2 matches 8 bases. The V gene end was trimmed by 6 bases and the J gene end by 4 bases; junction bases not matched to a gene: 7. CDR3 length equals 15 residues. Germline loops: CDR1 SGHNT, CDR2 YENEEA. CDR3 DNA (partial): TGTGCCAGCAGTCTCATAGCGGGATCCACCGGGGAG. Residues: CASSLIAGSTGE. The full-length CDR3 reads as CASSLIAGSTGELFF.

Concerning this clone: The read comes to an end 3 residues before the CDR3 does, leaving the germline J gene to fill in the end. V and J are TRBV6-2 or TRBV6-3 and TRBJ1-1; D ambiguous. Germline lookup yields CDR1 MNHEY and CDR2 SVGEGT. The CDR3 is 13 amino acids. V dropped 6 bases and J dropped 7 bases, with 15 bases sitting between them. The CDR3 sequence is CASRRRVQSEAFF. The DNA read from the CDR3 is TGTGCCAGCAGGAGGAGGGTGCAAAGTGAA.

Details on this clone: The sequence runs out 3 residues before the end of the CDR3; the remainder is reconstructed from the germline J gene. The chain combines TRBV5-1 with TRBJ2-7, with TRBD2 as a possible D gene (6 bases). The CDR3 has 13 residues. V was trimmed by 2 bases and J by 5 bases, leaving 11 bases between them. Germline CDR1 is SGHRS and CDR2 is YFSETQ. Incomplete CDR3 DNA: TGCGCCAGCAGCTTCACTGGGGGGAACGAG. Its translation is CASSFTGGNE. The CDR3, in full, reads CASSFTGGNEQYF.

A word on this clone: Sequencing ends 3 residues short of the CDR3 end; the germline J gene provides the rest. This chain connects TRBV7-9 to TRBJ2-1; possibly TRBD2 for D (5 bases). This CDR3 comprises 14 residues. Per the germline V gene, CDR1 is SEHNR and CDR2 is FQNEAQ (reference sequence). Trimming removed 3 bases at V and 6 bases at J, with 12 bases between. The part of the CDR3 DNA that was read is TGTGCCAGCAGCTTCGTCCTAGCATCCAATGAG. The encoded protein is CASSFVLASNE. The full-length CDR3 reads as CASSFVLASNEQFF.

Turning to this clone: The read finishes 3 residues shy of the CDR3 end, and the germline J gene is used to complete it. The chain is built from TRBV5-1 and TRBJ1-1, with D hard to call. CDR1 and CDR2 from the germline V gene are SGHRS and YFSETQ. The CDR3 runs to 14 residues. V shed 0 bases and J shed 4 bases, with 10 bases lying between them. The CDR3 is CASSLGPVSTEAFF. The sequenced part of the CDR3 DNA is TGCGCCAGCAGCTTGGGCCCGGTTAGCACTGAA.